This TCR beta chain was identified during a study of radiation and T cells in renal cell carcinoma. Study information: Nephrectomy followed 15 Gy stereotactic body radiation by 4 weeks. Whole-study findings and limits: From baseline, blood top tumor clonotypes peaked at 2 weeks post-radiation.

Measured with immunoSEQ multiplex PCR; TCRdb has only the in-frame clones, and not every one. This sample carries roughly 120,000 clones, approximately 78% of them seen once, and the ten largest clones take around 3%. Time point here: baseline pretreatment blood. As to treatment: 15 Gy SBRT to primary tumor, nephrectomy 4 weeks later. After SBRT, blood was collected at 2 and 4 weeks, plus baseline. The patient's renal cell carcinoma had clear cell pathology. V shed 3 bases and J 3 bases; nucleotides not matched to a gene: 1. This CDR3 comprises 14 residues. Germline V gene sequence: CDR1 MNHEY, CDR2 SMNVEV (reference sequence). A remark on this clone: Its antigen remains unknown.

This chain connects TRBV27 to TRBJ2-7, with 11 positions matching TRBD2. Material: blood, obtained from a patient whose treatment included radiotherapy and nephrectomy. This TCR was sampled from an older woman with renal cell carcinoma. CDR3: CASSFLAGGYEQYF. DNA for the CDR3: TGTGCCAGCAGTTTTCTAGCGGGGGGCTACGAGCAGTACTTC.